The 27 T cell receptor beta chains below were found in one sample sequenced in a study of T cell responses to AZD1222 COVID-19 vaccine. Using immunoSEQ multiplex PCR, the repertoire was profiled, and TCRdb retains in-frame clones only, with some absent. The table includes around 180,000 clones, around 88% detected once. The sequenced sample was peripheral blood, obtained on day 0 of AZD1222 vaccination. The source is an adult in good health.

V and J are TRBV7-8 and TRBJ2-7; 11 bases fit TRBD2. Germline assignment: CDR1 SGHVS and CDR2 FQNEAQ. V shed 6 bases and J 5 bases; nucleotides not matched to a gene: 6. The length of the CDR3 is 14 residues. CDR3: CASRAGTSGNEQYF. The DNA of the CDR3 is TGTGCCAGCAGAGCCGGGACTAGCGGAAACGAGCAGTACTTC. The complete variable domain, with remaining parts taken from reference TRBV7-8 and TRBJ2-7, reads GAGVSQSPRYKVAKRGQDVALRCDPISGHVSLFWYQQALGQGPEFLTYFQNEAQLDKSGLPSDRFFAERPEGSVSTLKIQRTQQEDSAVYLCASRAGTSGNEQYFGPGTRLTVT.

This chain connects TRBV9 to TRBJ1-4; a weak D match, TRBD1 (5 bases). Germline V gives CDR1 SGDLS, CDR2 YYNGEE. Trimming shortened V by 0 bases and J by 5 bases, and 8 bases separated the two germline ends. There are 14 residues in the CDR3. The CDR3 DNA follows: TGTGCCAGCAGCGTAGGAGGGGCGAATGAAAAACTGTTTTTT. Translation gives CASSVGGANEKLFF. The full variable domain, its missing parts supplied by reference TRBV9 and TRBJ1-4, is DSGVTQTPKHLITATGQRVTLRCSPRSGDLSVYWYQQSLDQGLQFLIQYYNGEERAKGNILERFSAQQFPDLHSELNLSSLELGDSALYFCASSVGGANEKLFFGSGTQLSVL.

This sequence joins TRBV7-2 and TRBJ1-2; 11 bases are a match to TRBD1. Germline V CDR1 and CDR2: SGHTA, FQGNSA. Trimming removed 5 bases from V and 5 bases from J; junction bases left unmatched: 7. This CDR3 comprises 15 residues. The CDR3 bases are TGTGCCAGCAGCACCCGGACAGGGGGCCAATATGGCTACACCTTC. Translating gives CASSTRTGGQYGYTF.

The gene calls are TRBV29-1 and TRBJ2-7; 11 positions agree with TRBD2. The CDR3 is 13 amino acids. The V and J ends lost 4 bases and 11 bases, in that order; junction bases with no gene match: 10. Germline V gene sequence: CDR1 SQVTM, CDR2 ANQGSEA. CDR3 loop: CSVAHLLAGEEYF. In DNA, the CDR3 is TGCAGCGTTGCCCACCTACTAGCGGGAGAGGAGTACTTC.

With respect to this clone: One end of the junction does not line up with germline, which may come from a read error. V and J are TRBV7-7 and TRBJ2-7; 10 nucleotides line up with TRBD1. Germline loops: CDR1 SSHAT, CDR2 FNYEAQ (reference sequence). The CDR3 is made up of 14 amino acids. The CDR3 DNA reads TGTGCTAGCAGCCTTCGGGACAGGGGTTACGAGCAGTACTTC. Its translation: CASSLRDRGYEQYF. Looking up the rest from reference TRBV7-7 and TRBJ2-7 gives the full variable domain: GAGVSQSPRYKVTKRGQDVTLRCDPISSHATLYWYQQALGQGPEFLTYFNYEAQPDKSGLPSDRFSAERPEGSISTLTIQRTEQRDSAMYRCASSLRDRGYEQYFGPGTRLTVT.

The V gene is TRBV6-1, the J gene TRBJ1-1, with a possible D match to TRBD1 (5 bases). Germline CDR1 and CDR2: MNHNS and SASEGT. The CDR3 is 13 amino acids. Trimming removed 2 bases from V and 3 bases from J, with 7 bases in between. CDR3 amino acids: CASSEQGYTEAFF. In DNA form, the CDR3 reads TGTGCCAGCAGTGAACAGGGTTACACTGAAGCTTTCTTT.

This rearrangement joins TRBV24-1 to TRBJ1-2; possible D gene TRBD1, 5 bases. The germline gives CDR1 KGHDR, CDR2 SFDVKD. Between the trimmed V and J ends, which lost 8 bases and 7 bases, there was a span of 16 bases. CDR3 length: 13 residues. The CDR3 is CATTSRGVGGYTF. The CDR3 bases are TGTGCCACCACCTCCCGGGGGGTAGGTGGCTACACCTTC.

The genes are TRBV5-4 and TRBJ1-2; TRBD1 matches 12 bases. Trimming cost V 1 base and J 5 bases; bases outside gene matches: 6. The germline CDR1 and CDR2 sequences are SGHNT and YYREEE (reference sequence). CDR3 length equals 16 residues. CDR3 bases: TGTGCCAGCAGCTTGCTGGGACAGGGGGCTAGATATGGCTACACCTTC. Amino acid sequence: CASSLLGQGARYGYTF. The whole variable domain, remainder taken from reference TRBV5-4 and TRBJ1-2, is ETGVTQSPTHLIKTRGQQVTLRCSSQSGHNTVSWYQQALGQGPQFIFQYYREEENGRGNFPPRFSGLQFPNYSSELNVNALELDDSALYLCASSLLGQGARYGYTFGSGTRLTVV.

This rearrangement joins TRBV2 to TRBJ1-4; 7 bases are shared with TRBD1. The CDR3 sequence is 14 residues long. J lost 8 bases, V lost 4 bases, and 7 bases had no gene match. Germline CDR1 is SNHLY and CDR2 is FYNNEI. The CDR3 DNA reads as TGTGCCAGCAGTGGCCGACAGGGAGGCGAAAAACTGTTTTTT. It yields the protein CASSGRQGGEKLFF.

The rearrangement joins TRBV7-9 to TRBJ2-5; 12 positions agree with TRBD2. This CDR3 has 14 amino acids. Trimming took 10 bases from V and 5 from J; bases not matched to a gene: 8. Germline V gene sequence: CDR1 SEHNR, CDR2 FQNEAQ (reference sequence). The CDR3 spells CATGSGTSGETQYF. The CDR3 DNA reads TGTGCCACCGGATCCGGGACTAGCGGGGAGACCCAGTACTTC.

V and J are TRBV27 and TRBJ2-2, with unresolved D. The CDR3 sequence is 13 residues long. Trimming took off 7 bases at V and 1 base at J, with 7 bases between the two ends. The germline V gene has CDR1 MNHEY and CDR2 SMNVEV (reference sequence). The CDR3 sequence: CASNMMNTGELFF. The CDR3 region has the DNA TGTGCCAGCAACATGATGAACACCGGGGAGCTGTTTTTT.

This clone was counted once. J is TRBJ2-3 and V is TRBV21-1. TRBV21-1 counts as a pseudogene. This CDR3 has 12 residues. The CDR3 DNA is TGTGCCAACATAGTGGCCCGGGATACGCAGTATTTT. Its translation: CANIVARDTQYF.

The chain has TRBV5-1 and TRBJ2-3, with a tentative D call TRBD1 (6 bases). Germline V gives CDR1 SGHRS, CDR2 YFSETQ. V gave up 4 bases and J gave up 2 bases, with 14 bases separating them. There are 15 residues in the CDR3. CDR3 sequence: CASSPRQVNTDTQYF. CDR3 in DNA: TGCGCCAGCAGCCCCAGACAGGTGAACACAGATACGCAGTATTTT.

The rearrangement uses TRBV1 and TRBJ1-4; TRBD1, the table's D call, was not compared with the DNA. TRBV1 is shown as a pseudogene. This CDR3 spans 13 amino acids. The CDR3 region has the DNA TGCACCAGCCCGCTGGGGGCAATCGGAAAACTGTTTTTT. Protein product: CTSPLGAIGKLFF.

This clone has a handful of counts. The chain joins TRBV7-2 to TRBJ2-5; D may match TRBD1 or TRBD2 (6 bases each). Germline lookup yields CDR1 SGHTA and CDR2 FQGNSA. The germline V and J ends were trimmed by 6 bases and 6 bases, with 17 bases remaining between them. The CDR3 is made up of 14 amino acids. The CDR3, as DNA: TGTGCCAGCAGATATGATCAGGGGAGGAAGACCCAGTACTTC. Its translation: CASRYDQGRKTQYF. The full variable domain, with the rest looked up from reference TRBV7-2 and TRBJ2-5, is GAGVSQSPSNKVTEKGKDVELRCDPISGHTALYWYRQSLGQGLEFLIYFQGNSAPDKSGLPSDRFSAERTGGSVSTLTIQRTQQEDSAVYLCASRYDQGRKTQYFGPGTRLLVL.

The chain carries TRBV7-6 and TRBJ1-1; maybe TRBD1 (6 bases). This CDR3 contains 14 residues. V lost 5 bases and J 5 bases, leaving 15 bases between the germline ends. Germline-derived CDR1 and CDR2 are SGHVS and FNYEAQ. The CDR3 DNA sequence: TGTGCCAGCAGCCCAGGACAGTCTGATACTGAAGCTTTCTTT. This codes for CASSPGQSDTEAFF.

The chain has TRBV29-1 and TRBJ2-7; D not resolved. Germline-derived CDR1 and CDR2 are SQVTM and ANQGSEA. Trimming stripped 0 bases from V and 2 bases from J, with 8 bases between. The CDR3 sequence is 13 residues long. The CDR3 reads CSVEEGKPYEQYF. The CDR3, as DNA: TGCAGCGTTGAAGAGGGGAAACCCTACGAGCAGTACTTC.

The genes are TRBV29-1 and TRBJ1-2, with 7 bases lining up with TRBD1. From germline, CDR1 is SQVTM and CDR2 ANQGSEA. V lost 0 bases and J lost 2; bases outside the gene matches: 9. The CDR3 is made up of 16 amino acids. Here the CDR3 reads CSVEDRGTSGNYGYTF. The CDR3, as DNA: TGCAGCGTTGAAGACAGGGGGACAAGTGGGAACTATGGCTACACCTTC.

CDR3 amino acids: CASSTTNIGNTIYF. The CDR3 DNA sequence: TGTGCCAGCAGTACAACAAATATTGGAAACACCATATATTTT. The chain employs TRBV27 and TRBJ1-3; D is unclear. Deletions cut 5 bases from V and 3 bases from J, with 11 bases between. Per the germline V gene, CDR1 is MNHEY and CDR2 is SMNVEV (reference sequence). This CDR3 region has 14 residues.

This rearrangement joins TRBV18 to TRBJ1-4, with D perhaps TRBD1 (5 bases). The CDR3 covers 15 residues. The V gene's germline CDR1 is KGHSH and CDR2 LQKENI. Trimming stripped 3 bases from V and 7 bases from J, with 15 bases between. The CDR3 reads CASSPGQLSFEKLFF. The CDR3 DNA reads TGTGCCAGCTCACCCGGACAATTGAGCTTTGAAAAACTGTTTTTT. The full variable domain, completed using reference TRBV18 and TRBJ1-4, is NAGVMQNPRHLVRRRGQEARLRCSPMKGHSHVYWYRQLPEEGLKFMVYLQKENIIDESGMPKERFSAEFPKEGPSILRIQQVVRGDSAAYFCASSPGQLSFEKLFFGSGTQLSVL.

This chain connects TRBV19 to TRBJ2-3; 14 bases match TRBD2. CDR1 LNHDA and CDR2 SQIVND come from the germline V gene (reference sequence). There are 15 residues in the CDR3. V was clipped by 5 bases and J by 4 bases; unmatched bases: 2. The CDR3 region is CASSLTSGRADTQYF. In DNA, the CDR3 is TGTGCCAGTAGTTTGACTAGCGGGAGGGCAGATACGCAGTATTTT.

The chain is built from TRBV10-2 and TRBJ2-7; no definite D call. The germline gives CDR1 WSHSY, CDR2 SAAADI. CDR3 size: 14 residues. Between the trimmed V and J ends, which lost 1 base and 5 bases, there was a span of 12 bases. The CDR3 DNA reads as TGCGCCAGCAGTGAGTTGCGGCCAGAGGACGAGCAGTACTTC. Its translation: CASSELRPEDEQYF.

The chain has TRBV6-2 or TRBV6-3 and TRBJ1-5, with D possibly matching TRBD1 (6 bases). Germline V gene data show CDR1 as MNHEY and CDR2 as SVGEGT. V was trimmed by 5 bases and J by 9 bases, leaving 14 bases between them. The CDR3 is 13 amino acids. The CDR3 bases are TGTGCCAGCAGTAGTACCAGGGGCCCGCCCCAGCATTTT. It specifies CASSSTRGPPQHF.

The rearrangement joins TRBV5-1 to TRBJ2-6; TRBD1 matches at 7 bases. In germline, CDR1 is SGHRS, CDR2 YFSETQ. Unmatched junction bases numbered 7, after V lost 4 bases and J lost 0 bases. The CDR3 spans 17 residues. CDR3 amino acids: CASSLGDRYSGANVLTF. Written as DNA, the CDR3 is TGCGCCAGCAGCCTCGGGGACAGATACTCTGGGGCCAACGTCCTGACTTTC.

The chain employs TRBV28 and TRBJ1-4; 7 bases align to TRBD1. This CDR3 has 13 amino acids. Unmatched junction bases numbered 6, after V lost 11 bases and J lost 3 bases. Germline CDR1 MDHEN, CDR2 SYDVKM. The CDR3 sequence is CAAGGAANEKLFF. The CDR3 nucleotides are TGTGCCGCAGGGGGGGCGGCTAATGAAAAACTGTTTTTT.

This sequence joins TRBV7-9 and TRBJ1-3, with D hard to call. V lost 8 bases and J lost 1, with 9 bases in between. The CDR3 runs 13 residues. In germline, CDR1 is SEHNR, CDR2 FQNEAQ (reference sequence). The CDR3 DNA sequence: TGTGCCAGCGGCTCGCCTTCTGGAAACACCATATATTTT. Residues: CASGSPSGNTIYF.

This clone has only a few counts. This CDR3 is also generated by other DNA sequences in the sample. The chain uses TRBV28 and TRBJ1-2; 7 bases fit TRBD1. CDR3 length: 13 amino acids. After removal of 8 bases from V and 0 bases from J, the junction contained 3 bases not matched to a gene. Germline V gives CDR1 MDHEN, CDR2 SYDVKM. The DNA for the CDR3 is TGTGCCAGCCTCGGACAGGCTAACTATGGCTACACCTTC. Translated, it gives CASLGQANYGYTF.